This TCR beta chain originates from a study of cytomegalovirus exposure and HLA in healthy donors. Study results and limitations: While the bulk of TCR sequences proved rare, some public TCRs turned up in many donors.

Germline V CDR1 and CDR2: SGHDT, YYEEEE. Trimming took 0 bases from V and 8 from J; bases not matched to a gene: 8. The CDR3 is 15 residues long. On this clone: Its antigen is still unknown.

This PCR relied on a set of 60 Vbeta primers and 13 Jbeta primers. Under the authors' procedure: Later, 65 million to 85 million unique TCR beta chains were counted in an analysis, and some 11 million of them were shared. Method: immunoSEQ multiplex PCR; TCRdb's copy keeps in-frame clones and lacks some. V and J calls and clone size are as listed in that table; D and trimming were resolved from the DNA. The specimen's table records some 130,000 clones. The rearrangement uses TRBV5-6 and TRBJ1-2, with 9 positions matching TRBD1. The TCR comes from a woman in her thirties or forties in good health and CMV-seropositive. Sequencing was performed on PBMCs. CDR3 protein: CASSLVQGQGYGYTF. As DNA, the CDR3 is TGTGCCAGCAGCTTGGTGCAGGGACAGGGATACGGCTACACCTTC.